This entry concerns a single T cell receptor (beta chain). This specimen belongs to a study of cytomegalovirus exposure and HLA in healthy donors. Sampled while nominally healthy, donors likely had unrecorded immune exposures. Primers: 60 Vbeta forward and 13 Jbeta reverse. Sequencing used immunoSEQ multiplex PCR; TCRdb keeps in-frame clones, though not all of them. The sample carries 65,000 to 90,000 clones, around 82% recorded once. The CDR3 spans 15 residues. The V gene's germline CDR1 is MNHEY and CDR2 SVGAGI. Trimming shortened V by 4 bases and J by 0 bases, and 10 bases separated the two germline ends.

The source is a man younger than 35 in good health and CMV-seronegative. V usage is TRBV6-5 and J usage is TRBJ1-3; a possible D gene is TRBD1 (5 bases). Sequenced input: PBMCs. The CDR3 spells CASSWGRTSGNTIYF. In DNA, the CDR3 is TGTGCCAGCAGTTGGGGCCGCACCTCTGGAAACACCATATATTTT.